The TCR beta chain described here comes from a study of CD4+ T cells in melanoma. The V gene's germline CDR1 is ENHRY and CDR2 SYGVKD. The ends lost 3 bases at V and 8 bases at J; junction bases unmatched: 9. This CDR3 has 15 residues. This clone was seen just once. The protocol was immunoSEQ multiplex PCR, while the TCRdb copy is restricted to in-frame clones and leaves out a portion. This sample has around 110,000 clones, with 80% to 95% found just once. The specimen was peripheral blood. The chain has TRBV10-3 and TRBJ1-4; 7 nucleotides align to TRBD1. The receptor's source is a human donor with melanoma. CDR3 nucleotides: TGTGCCATCAGTGATGAGGGGGCGGGAAGCGAAAAACTGTTTTTT. This encodes CAISDEGAGSEKLFF.